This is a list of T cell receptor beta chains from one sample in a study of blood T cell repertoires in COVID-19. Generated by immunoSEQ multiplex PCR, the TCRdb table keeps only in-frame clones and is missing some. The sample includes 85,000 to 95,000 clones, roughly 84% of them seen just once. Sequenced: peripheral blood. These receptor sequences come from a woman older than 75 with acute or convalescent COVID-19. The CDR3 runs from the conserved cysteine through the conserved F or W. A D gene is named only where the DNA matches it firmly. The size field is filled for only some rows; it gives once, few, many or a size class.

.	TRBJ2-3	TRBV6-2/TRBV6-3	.	TGTGCCAGCAGTTACAATTCAGGGAAAGGCACAGATACGCAGTATTTT	CASSYNSGKGTDTQYF
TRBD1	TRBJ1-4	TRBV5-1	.	TGCGCCAGCAGCTTGGGGGGACAGGGGTTTGCAACTAATGAAAAACTGTTTTTT	CASSLGGQGFATNEKLFF
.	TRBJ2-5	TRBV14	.	TGTGCCAGCAGCCAAGAAGGGAAGGGAGCGACCCAGTACTTC	CASSQEGKGATQYF
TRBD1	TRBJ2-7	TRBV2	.	TGTGCCAGCCACCCAGGGGGTCTGGAGCAGTACTTC	CASHPGGLEQYF
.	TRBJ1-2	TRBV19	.	TGTGCCAGTAGTCCCTGGGGGGGGGCCTATGGCTACACCTTC	CASSPWGGAYGYTF
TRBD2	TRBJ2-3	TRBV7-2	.	TGTGCCAGCAGCTTCGGGACTAGCGGGGGTTCAGATACGCAGTATTTT	CASSFGTSGGSDTQYF
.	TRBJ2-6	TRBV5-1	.	TGCGCCAGCAGCTTGGGACACGGGGACTCTGGGGCCAACGTCCTGACTTTC	CASSLGHGDSGANVLTF
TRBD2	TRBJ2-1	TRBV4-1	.	TGCGCCAGCAGCCAAGCCTTGGGACTAGCGCACAGCTCCTACAATGAGCAGTTCTTC	CASSQALGLAHSSYNEQFF
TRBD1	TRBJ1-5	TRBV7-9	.	TGTGCCAGCAGCGTCGGGACAGGGGGCTTGAGCAATCAGCCCCAGCATTTT	CASSVGTGGLSNQPQHF
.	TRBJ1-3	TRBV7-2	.	TGTGCCAGCAGCCCCGACAGTGGAAACACCATATATTTT	CASSPDSGNTIYF
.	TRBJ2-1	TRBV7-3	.	TGTGCCAGCAGCTTACAGGGCCCGGGGGACGGTTTAGATGAGCAGTTCTTC	CASSLQGPGDGLDEQFF
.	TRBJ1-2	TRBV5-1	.	TGCGCCAGCAGCCCAGATCCAGGGGCACACTATGGCTACACCTTC	CASSPDPGAHYGYTF
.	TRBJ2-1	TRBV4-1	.	TGCGCCAGCAGACTGCAAGCGGAAAGCTCCTACAATGAGCAGTTCTTC	CASRLQAESSYNEQFF
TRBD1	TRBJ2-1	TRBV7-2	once	TGTGCCAGCAGCTTCCGGACAGGGGGGGTACAGTTGTACAATGAGCAGTTCTTC	CASSFRTGGVQLYNEQFF
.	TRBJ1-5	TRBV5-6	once	TGTGCCAGCAGCCGCCGGGACACAAATCAGCCCCAGCATTTT	CASSRRDTNQPQHF
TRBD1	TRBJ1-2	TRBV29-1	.	TGCAGCGTTGAAGGCGCCGGGACAGGGGGCGCGCAAGGCTACACCTTC	CSVEGAGTGGAQGYTF
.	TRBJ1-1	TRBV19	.	TGTGCCAGCTCTACCACCCCTGGTAACACTGAAGCTTTCTTT	CASSTTPGNTEAFF
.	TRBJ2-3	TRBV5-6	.	TGTGCCAGCAGCTTGGGAAGCGCGCAGTATTTT	CASSLGSAQYF
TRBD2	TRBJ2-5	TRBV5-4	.	TGTGCCAGCAGCTTCGCCGGGACTAGGCAAGAGACCCAGTACTTC	CASSFAGTRQETQYF
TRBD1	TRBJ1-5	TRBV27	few	TGTGCCAGCAGTCCCCTTGGACAGGGGGATCAGCCCCAGCATTTT	CASSPLGQGDQPQHF
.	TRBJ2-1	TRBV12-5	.	TGTGCTAGTGAGCGACTAAGTGAGCAGTTCTTC	CASERLSEQFF
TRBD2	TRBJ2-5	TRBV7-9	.	TGTGCCAGCAGCCCCGGGACTAGGGCTGGAGAGACCCAGTACTTC	CASSPGTRAGETQYF
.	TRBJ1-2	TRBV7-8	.	TGTGCCAGCAGTCAGGACACGCACTATGGCTACACCTTC	CASSQDTHYGYTF
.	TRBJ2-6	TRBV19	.	TGTGCCAGTAAAGGGGCCAGCTCTGGGGCCAACGTCCTGACTTTC	CASKGASSGANVLTF
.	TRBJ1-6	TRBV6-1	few	TGTGCCAGCAGTGAAGCGCCCGGAGGTCCCCTCCACTTT	CASSEAPGGPLHF
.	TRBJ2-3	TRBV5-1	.	TGCGCCAGCAGCTTGAGTGGGAACAGGGCATATACGCAGTATTTT	CASSLSGNRAYTQYF
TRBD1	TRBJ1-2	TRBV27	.	TGTGCCAGCAGCTTGGGGCAGGGGGCGGGGGGCTACACCTTC	CASSLGQGAGGYTF
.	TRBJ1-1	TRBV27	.	TGTGCCAGCAGTTCGTCTCGACTGAGCACTGAAGCTTTCTTT	CASSSSRLSTEAFF
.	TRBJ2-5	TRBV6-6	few	TGTGCCAGCGGGTTGACAGCGAGACAAGAGACCCAGTACTTC	CASGLTARQETQYF
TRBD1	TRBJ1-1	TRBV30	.	TGTGCCTGGAGTGAGGGACAGAGCACTGAAGCTTTCTTT	CAWSEGQSTEAFF
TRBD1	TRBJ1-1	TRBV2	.	TGTGCCAGCAACGGACAGGGGTACACTGAAGCTTTCTTT	CASNGQGYTEAFF
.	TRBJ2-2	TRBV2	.	TGTGCCAGCAGACAGGGTAGGGGGGAGCTGTTTTTT	CASRQGRGELFF
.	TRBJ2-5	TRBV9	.	TGTGCCAGCAGCACCCACGAGGGGACCCAGTACTTC	CASSTHEGTQYF
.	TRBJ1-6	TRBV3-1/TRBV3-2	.	TGTGCCAGCAGCGGAAGGACGGGAGGTTCACCCCTCCACTTT	CASSGRTGGSPLHF
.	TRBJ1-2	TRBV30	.	TGTGCCGGCCTGGGGGGGCCTGGCTATGGCTACACCTTC	CAGLGGPGYGYTF
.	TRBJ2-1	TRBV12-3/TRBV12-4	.	TGTGCCAGCAGTCCTAGTCATGAGCAGTTCTTC	CASSPSHEQFF